This is a list of T cell receptor beta chains from one sample in a study of CD8 T cells in Susac syndrome. Each CDR3 protein gets one entry after TCRdb re-called the immunoSEQ multiplex PCR reads with MiXCR. The sample has around 140,000 distinct CDR3 sequences; roughly 94% are singletons. Source material: CD4+ T cells from PBMCs. The receptors were gathered from a human donor with Susac syndrome. CDR3s leave out the opening cysteine and the closing phenylalanine or tryptophan. The D gene is left open where the match is weak.

CDR3 protein: ASSFVFGQINTGELF
V gene: TRBV11-1
J gene: TRBJ2-2
D gene: NA

CDR3 protein: ATSRGRTEQY
V gene: TRBV15
J gene: TRBJ2-7
D gene: NA

CDR3 protein: ATSRGWQGTDTQY
V gene: TRBV15
J gene: TRBJ2-3
D gene: NA

CDR3 protein: ASSQAGFRNTIY
V gene: TRBV4-1
J gene: TRBJ1-3
D gene: NA

CDR3 protein: ASTPGGRSPLH
V gene: TRBV3-1
J gene: TRBJ1-6
D gene: TRBD1

CDR3 protein: ASSYQGSGIYEQY
V gene: TRBV6-5
J gene: TRBJ2-7
D gene: NA

CDR3 protein: ASSTDPGGSYEQY
V gene: TRBV7-8
J gene: TRBJ2-7
D gene: TRBD1

CDR3 protein: ASSEFPTLGSGANVLT
V gene: TRBV6-4
J gene: TRBJ2-6
D gene: NA

CDR3 protein: SVEAPRGEETQY
V gene: TRBV29-1
J gene: TRBJ2-5
D gene: NA

CDR3 protein: ASSKDRVTEQF
V gene: TRBV12-3/TRBV12-4
J gene: TRBJ2-1
D gene: TRBD1

CDR3 protein: SASLVRNEQY
V gene: TRBV20-1
J gene: TRBJ2-7
D gene: NA

CDR3 protein: SVLKRGLLTDTQY
V gene: TRBV29-1
J gene: TRBJ2-3
D gene: TRBD2

CDR3 protein: ASSYHGDYGYT
V gene: TRBV6-5
J gene: TRBJ1-2
D gene: NA

CDR3 protein: SARVPGRPPYEQY
V gene: TRBV20-1
J gene: TRBJ2-7
D gene: NA

CDR3 protein: ASSRRPLGGGTDTQY
V gene: TRBV12-3/TRBV12-4
J gene: TRBJ2-3
D gene: NA

CDR3 protein: SARRQSGRYT
V gene: TRBV20-1
J gene: TRBJ1-2
D gene: NA

CDR3 protein: ASSPSGTASYTQY
V gene: TRBV12-3/TRBV12-4
J gene: TRBJ2-3
D gene: NA

CDR3 protein: ASSLGTEGTEAF
V gene: TRBV5-1
J gene: TRBJ1-1
D gene: NA

CDR3 protein: ASSLGPLAGGQTSYEQY
V gene: TRBV5-1
J gene: TRBJ2-7
D gene: TRBD2

CDR3 protein: AWGPDRETQY
V gene: TRBV30
J gene: TRBJ2-5
D gene: NA

CDR3 protein: AGEWWGGEKLF
V gene: TRBV30
J gene: TRBJ1-4
D gene: NA

CDR3 protein: ASSRWKGQGNEQF
V gene: TRBV28
J gene: TRBJ2-1
D gene: NA

CDR3 protein: ASSEYYRGYDEQY
V gene: TRBV25-1
J gene: TRBJ2-7
D gene: NA

CDR3 protein: ASSESQGRSPLH
V gene: TRBV25-1
J gene: TRBJ1-6
D gene: NA

CDR3 protein: ASSLPGRGEKLF
V gene: TRBV28
J gene: TRBJ1-4
D gene: NA

CDR3 protein: AISETDSFYGYT
V gene: TRBV10-3
J gene: TRBJ1-2
D gene: NA

CDR3 protein: ASSQNRVEQY
V gene: TRBV14
J gene: TRBJ2-7
D gene: NA

CDR3 protein: SALPQGANEKLF
V gene: TRBV20-1
J gene: TRBJ1-4
D gene: NA

CDR3 protein: ASSQVGGGPLFGGEQF
V gene: TRBV4-1
J gene: TRBJ2-1
D gene: NA

CDR3 protein: AWSVFSRDYGYT
V gene: TRBV30
J gene: TRBJ1-2
D gene: NA

CDR3 protein: SVGGQSNEKLF
V gene: TRBV29-1
J gene: TRBJ1-4
D gene: NA

CDR3 protein: ASSELFGRDNEQF
V gene: TRBV6-4
J gene: TRBJ2-1
D gene: NA

CDR3 protein: ASSQEERSAVEQY
V gene: TRBV14
J gene: TRBJ2-7
D gene: NA

CDR3 protein: AWSITTGELF
V gene: TRBV30
J gene: TRBJ2-2
D gene: NA

CDR3 protein: ASSQGPGLSYEQY
V gene: TRBV4-1
J gene: TRBJ2-7
D gene: TRBD2

CDR3 protein: ATSDNRAITGELF
V gene: TRBV24-1
J gene: TRBJ2-2
D gene: NA

CDR3 protein: ASSYRILQETQY
V gene: TRBV7-2
J gene: TRBJ2-5
D gene: NA

CDR3 protein: SGGGRPQSNEQF
V gene: TRBV29-1
J gene: TRBJ2-1
D gene: TRBD2

CDR3 protein: SVVPNKETQY
V gene: TRBV29-1
J gene: TRBJ2-5
D gene: NA

CDR3 protein: ASSPTTIAGGYTDTQY
V gene: TRBV9
J gene: TRBJ2-3
D gene: TRBD2

CDR3 protein: ATSPEGTDTQY
V gene: TRBV24-1
J gene: TRBJ2-3
D gene: NA

CDR3 protein: ASSLTGRGNSPLH
V gene: TRBV7-3
J gene: TRBJ1-6
D gene: NA

CDR3 protein: ASHLAGSAYEQY
V gene: TRBV2
J gene: TRBJ2-7
D gene: TRBD2

CDR3 protein: ASSPGLAVETQY
V gene: TRBV18
J gene: TRBJ2-5
D gene: TRBD2

CDR3 protein: ASSLGRRERSYEQY
V gene: TRBV7-8
J gene: TRBJ2-7
D gene: NA

CDR3 protein: AWSVDLRETQY
V gene: TRBV30
J gene: TRBJ2-5
D gene: NA

CDR3 protein: ASKESRTGISEQY
V gene: TRBV2
J gene: TRBJ2-7
D gene: TRBD1